A single sample is the source of the 8 T cell receptor beta chains below, sequenced in a study of beta chain features in type 1 diabetes. Study-level results: Moderate yet significant TCRB CDR3 shortening was seen in Type 1 diabetes patients in all four CD4+ subsets.

What was sequenced were expressed TCRB transcripts, since all of the isolated RNA had been reverse transcribed. The protocol was immunoSEQ multiplex PCR, while the TCRdb copy is restricted to in-frame clones and leaves out a portion. The table has roughly 330,000 clones, around an eighth seen once; the top ten hold roughly 0.015%. Their antigens remain unidentified. Specimen: naive CD4+ T cells from blood. The receptors here all came from a woman younger than 35 with type 1 diabetes.

The V gene is TRBV6-6, the J gene TRBJ1-2, with 7 bases aligning to TRBD1. The CDR3 spans 12 residues. Trimming cost V 2 bases and J 10 bases; bases outside gene matches: 4. Germline loops: CDR1 MNHNY, CDR2 SVGAGI (reference sequence). The CDR3 nucleotides are TGTGCCAGCAGTTACCTTGACAGGGACTACACCTTC. This translates into CASSYLDRDYTF.

As concerns this clone: This specimen includes other DNA sequences encoding the same CDR3. The chain employs TRBV9 and TRBJ2-5, with D hard to call. The V gene's germline CDR1 is SGDLS and CDR2 YYNGEE. The CDR3 runs to 12 residues. Between the trimmed V and J ends, which lost 0 bases and 5 bases, there was a span of 5 bases. The CDR3 coding sequence is TGTGCCAGCAGCGTAGGGGCGGAGACCCAGTACTTC. Protein: CASSVGAETQYF.

The chain employs TRBV7-2 and TRBJ2-7; no definite D call. Germline values: CDR1 SGHTA, CDR2 FQGNSA. V was clipped by 3 bases and J by 0 bases, with 9 bases between them. The CDR3 is 14 amino acids. In DNA, the CDR3 is TGTGCCAGCAGCTTTCAAATGGACTCCTACGAGCAGTACGTC. It is translated as CASSFQMDSYEQYV.

There are a few counts of this clone. This chain joins TRBV13 and TRBJ2-6; D is possibly TRBD1 (6 bases). Trimming removed 0 bases at V and 0 bases at J, with 12 bases between. Looked up from germline, CDR1 is PRHDT and CDR2 is FYEKMQ (reference sequence). There are 18 residues in the CDR3. The CDR3 protein is CASSLGGAFRSGANVLTF. CDR3 nucleotides: TGTGCCAGCAGCTTAGGGGGGGCCTTTCGCTCTGGGGCCAACGTCCTGACTTTC. The complete variable domain, with remaining parts taken from reference TRBV13 and TRBJ2-6, reads AAGVIQSPRHLIKEKRETATLKCYPIPRHDTVYWYQQGPGQDPQFLISFYEKMQSDKGSIPDRFSAQQFSDYHSELNMSSLELGDSALYFCASSLGGAFRSGANVLTFGAGSRLTVL.

This chain links TRBV7-7 with TRBJ2-1; 11 bases map to TRBD2. There are 16 residues in the CDR3. From germline, CDR1 is SSHAT and CDR2 FNYEAQ (reference sequence). V dropped 5 bases and J dropped 2; count of bases not matched to a gene: 5. The CDR3 protein is CASSEGLAVTYNEQFF. CDR3 nucleotide sequence: TGTGCCAGCAGCGAGGGACTAGCGGTTACCTACAATGAGCAGTTCTTC.

This chain connects TRBV9 to TRBJ2-5, with TRBD2 matching over 14 bases. J was trimmed by 1 base and V by 6 bases; bases with no gene match: 8. The germline V gene has CDR1 SGDLS and CDR2 YYNGEE. There are 17 residues in the CDR3. The CDR3 protein is CASTRGLAGGFQETQYF. CDR3 coding DNA: TGTGCCAGCACCCGCGGACTAGCGGGGGGCTTCCAAGAGACCCAGTACTTC. The full variable domain, rest sourced from reference TRBV9 and TRBJ2-5, is DSGVTQTPKHLITATGQRVTLRCSPRSGDLSVYWYQQSLDQGLQFLIQYYNGEERAKGNILERFSAQQFPDLHSELNLSSLELGDSALYFCASTRGLAGGFQETQYFGPGTRLLVL.

This clone came up a few times. J is TRBJ2-1 and V is TRBV11-2, with 10 bases aligning to TRBD2. Germline V lookup: CDR1 SGHAT, CDR2 FQNNGV. Trimming removed 5 bases from V and 0 bases from J; junction bases left unmatched: 13. The CDR3 spans 19 residues. The CDR3 DNA reads TGTGCCAGCAGCCATGGGTCTAGCGGGAGCTTTAGCTCCTACAATGAGCAGTTCTTC. It yields the protein CASSHGSSGSFSSYNEQFF. The variable domain in full, completed from reference TRBV11-2 and TRBJ2-1, reads EAGVAQSPRYKIIEKRQSVAFWCNPISGHATLYWYQQILGQGPKLLIQFQNNGVVDDSQLPKDRFSAERLKGVDSTLKIQPAKLEDSAVYLCASSHGSSGSFSSYNEQFFGPGTRLTVL.

The chain combines TRBV4-1 with TRBJ2-7, with 7 bases lining up with TRBD2. V lost 1 base and J lost 3; bases outside the gene matches: 9. The CDR3 is 16 amino acids. Germline V gives CDR1 MGHRA, CDR2 YSYEKL. Here the CDR3 reads CASSQGVPLARYEQYF. The CDR3 coding sequence is TGCGCCAGCAGCCAAGGGGTCCCACTAGCGCGCTACGAGCAGTACTTC.